This paragraph covers one TCR beta chain sequence. The antigen it binds to is not known. No base qualities exist here, and no much larger clone lies one base off it. The data belong to a study of blood T cell repertoires in COVID-19 (dated by TCRdb to the early 2020s). Some background on the complete study: Collaborator samples came from the United States, Italy and Spain and covered acute and convalescent phases of COVID-19. The material from the prospective study consisted of cDNA or gDNA derived from T cells, B-cell-depleted T cells, or PBMCs. The dataset comprised deeply sampled blood TCRbeta repertoires from subjects exposed to, actively infected with, or recovered from COVID-19. The repertoires were made available in a free public database intended to serve as a resource for research on the immune response to SARS-CoV-2. Samples were obtained from the ongoing ImmuneRACE study (first 160 participants) and from over a thousand subjects provided by 6 global collaborators. A de-identified subject ID, COVID-19 status, age in years and sex were almost always included in the sample metadata. HLA class I and class II types, where available, came from metadata supplied by the sample provider rather than from assay-based typing. Summary of the overall study and its limitations: The amount of clinical and demographic metadata varied by source and participant and was provided uncurated.

Inclusive of the bounding cysteine and phenylalanine, the CDR3 is 17 residues long. Only CDR3 DNA is held: 51 bases, read in frame from base 1. Per the germline V gene, MDHEN is the CDR1 and SYDVKM is the CDR2. The V end gives up 8 bases and the J end 2 bases, leaving 12 bases in the junction not matched to a gene. TCRbeta CDR3 regions were amplified from genomic DNA by means of the immunoSEQ Assay, a bias-controlled multiplex PCR. Regarding the original processing steps: Within the assay, amplification of reference gene primers was used to estimate how many nucleated cells each sample contained. To quantify the absolute abundance of each unique TCRbeta CDR3 rearrangement, sequence reads were collapsed and filtered. For each sample, productive Simpson clonality was calculated as the square root of Simpson's diversity index over productive rearrangements. The source is immuneACCESS, and TCRdb retained only in-frame sequences with V and J called. Part of the clones is not carried over; for the studies checked, unresolved V genes explain less than half of this, and the remainder is unexplained. That table furnishes V, J and clone size, whereas the DNA furnished D and trimming. This sample comprises 100,000 or so clones, over 80% of them detected only once. The ten top clones hold 1.5% to 2.5% of the sample.

The collaborating institutions used their own protocols to collect whole blood in K2EDTA tubes. Collaborator samples were shipped for TCRbeta analysis as frozen whole blood, isolated PBMCs, or DNA extracted from either sample type. The sequencing sample was made of peripheral blood. The chain is encoded by TRBV28 joined to TRBJ1-5; TRBD1 fits 10 bases in the junction. The clonotype originates from a man aged 65 to 79 with active or convalescent COVID-19. The DNA reads TGTGCCAGCGCCTTGAGGACAGGGGGTCTTCGCAATCAGCCCCAGCATTTT. Its product reads: CASALRTGGLRNQPQHF.